A selection of T cell receptor beta chains follows, all from one sample in a study of blood T cell repertoires in COVID-19. Libraries were prepared by immunoSEQ multiplex PCR; TCRdb keeps only in-frame clonotypes and omits some of them. Of 120,000 to 150,000 clones in the sample, roughly 84% were seen once. Sequenced material: peripheral blood. Every receptor here comes from a human donor in a cohort sampled during active COVID-19. The CDR3 runs from the conserved cysteine through the conserved F or W. Each record gives: V gene, D gene, J gene, CDR3 protein. The D gene is left open where the match is weak.

V gene: TRBV6-5; D gene: -; J gene: TRBJ1-4; CDR3 protein: CASTIGQGGEKLFF
V gene: TRBV14; D gene: TRBD1; J gene: TRBJ1-5; CDR3 protein: CASSLQGGQPQHF
V gene: TRBV19; D gene: -; J gene: TRBJ1-1; CDR3 protein: CASSIPHQGYNTEAFF
V gene: TRBV6-2/TRBV6-3; D gene: -; J gene: TRBJ1-1; CDR3 protein: CASSYGWAIEAFF
V gene: TRBV7-6; D gene: TRBD2; J gene: TRBJ2-3; CDR3 protein: CASRAGTSGGVVTDTQYF
V gene: TRBV4-3; D gene: -; J gene: TRBJ1-2; CDR3 protein: CASSQVYGQDYGYTF
V gene: TRBV19; D gene: -; J gene: TRBJ1-1; CDR3 protein: CASSPWGAESTEAFF
V gene: TRBV7-6; D gene: TRBD2; J gene: TRBJ2-1; CDR3 protein: CASSLESSGGPYNEQFF
V gene: TRBV10-2; D gene: TRBD1; J gene: TRBJ1-5; CDR3 protein: CASRTGDRSNQPQHF
V gene: TRBV9; D gene: TRBD2; J gene: TRBJ2-5; CDR3 protein: CASSVLAVQETQYF
V gene: TRBV24-1; D gene: -; J gene: TRBJ2-7; CDR3 protein: CATSDPHGGASEQYF
V gene: TRBV7-3; D gene: TRBD1; J gene: TRBJ1-1; CDR3 protein: CASSPSGQGVNFWTEAFF
V gene: TRBV18; D gene: TRBD1; J gene: TRBJ1-3; CDR3 protein: CASSPLTGTSGNTIYF
V gene: TRBV6-5; D gene: TRBD2; J gene: TRBJ2-7; CDR3 protein: CASTGLAHYEQYF
V gene: TRBV6-2/TRBV6-3; D gene: TRBD1; J gene: TRBJ1-1; CDR3 protein: CASSQGTVAFF
V gene: TRBV4-1; D gene: -; J gene: TRBJ1-6; CDR3 protein: CASSPRDGGRNSPLHF
V gene: TRBV6-5; D gene: TRBD1; J gene: TRBJ1-1; CDR3 protein: CASSYKDRVPAAFF
V gene: TRBV4-2; D gene: -; J gene: TRBJ1-4; CDR3 protein: CASSSGGASVEKLFF
V gene: TRBV5-6; D gene: TRBD2; J gene: TRBJ2-2; CDR3 protein: CASSPKLAGFTGELFF
V gene: TRBV7-2; D gene: -; J gene: TRBJ2-3; CDR3 protein: CASGPNFGQGDTQYF
V gene: TRBV28; D gene: -; J gene: TRBJ2-7; CDR3 protein: CASSLRGTAREQYF
V gene: TRBV30; D gene: TRBD1; J gene: TRBJ2-7; CDR3 protein: CAWSEGQGYYEQYF
V gene: TRBV5-1; D gene: -; J gene: TRBJ2-1; CDR3 protein: CASSLTSGSSYNEQFF
V gene: TRBV6-5; D gene: -; J gene: TRBJ1-6; CDR3 protein: CASSLGQFNSPLHF
V gene: TRBV11-2; D gene: TRBD1; J gene: TRBJ1-4; CDR3 protein: CASSIGQVEKLFF
V gene: TRBV5-8; D gene: -; J gene: TRBJ2-6; CDR3 protein: CASSFPSSGANVLTF
V gene: TRBV7-9; D gene: -; J gene: TRBJ1-1; CDR3 protein: CASSLVTTEAFF
V gene: TRBV3-1/TRBV3-2; D gene: -; J gene: TRBJ2-2; CDR3 protein: CASSQDRPNTGELFF
V gene: TRBV7-9; D gene: TRBD1; J gene: TRBJ2-7; CDR3 protein: CASSSKGQGESYEQYF
V gene: TRBV7-2; D gene: -; J gene: TRBJ1-2; CDR3 protein: CASSSAGGYGYTF
V gene: TRBV7-2; D gene: -; J gene: TRBJ1-4; CDR3 protein: CASSLGDIREKLFF
V gene: TRBV4-3; D gene: -; J gene: TRBJ2-2; CDR3 protein: CASGRGLGSGELFF
V gene: TRBV4-1; D gene: TRBD2; J gene: TRBJ2-5; CDR3 protein: CASSLLFGTSGGYETQYF
V gene: TRBV4-3; D gene: -; J gene: TRBJ1-2; CDR3 protein: CASSHSLTANYGYTF
V gene: TRBV30; D gene: -; J gene: TRBJ1-6; CDR3 protein: CAWSNSYNSPLHF
V gene: TRBV6-5; D gene: -; J gene: TRBJ1-5; CDR3 protein: CASSAGGQPQHF
V gene: TRBV7-2; D gene: -; J gene: TRBJ1-6; CDR3 protein: CASSSDSDHKPLHF
V gene: TRBV27; D gene: TRBD1; J gene: TRBJ2-7; CDR3 protein: CASSLSPRGQGLYEQYF
V gene: TRBV30; D gene: -; J gene: TRBJ1-1; CDR3 protein: CAWTRTVSNTEAFF
V gene: TRBV19; D gene: TRBD1; J gene: TRBJ1-5; CDR3 protein: CASRGTGDQPQHF
V gene: TRBV7-2; D gene: -; J gene: TRBJ1-1; CDR3 protein: CASSRALVGTEAFF
V gene: TRBV9; D gene: TRBD2; J gene: TRBJ2-3; CDR3 protein: CASSLTSGVDTQYF
V gene: TRBV15; D gene: TRBD1; J gene: TRBJ2-5; CDR3 protein: CATSGRDSMMTQYF
V gene: TRBV28; D gene: -; J gene: TRBJ1-4; CDR3 protein: CASSSTGGSHEKLFF
V gene: TRBV18; D gene: TRBD1; J gene: TRBJ1-4; CDR3 protein: CASSPPQGQGGEKLFF
V gene: TRBV11-1; D gene: TRBD1; J gene: TRBJ2-7; CDR3 protein: CASSPGTGQTQYF
V gene: TRBV13; D gene: TRBD2; J gene: TRBJ2-2; CDR3 protein: CASSPARWGGNTGELFF
V gene: TRBV24-1; D gene: -; J gene: TRBJ2-1; CDR3 protein: CATSDPARNEQFF
V gene: TRBV12-3/TRBV12-4; D gene: TRBD1; J gene: TRBJ1-2; CDR3 protein: CASRRDRGPGYTF
V gene: TRBV19; D gene: TRBD1; J gene: TRBJ1-5; CDR3 protein: CASSTYRQGIQPQHF
V gene: TRBV19; D gene: -; J gene: TRBJ2-1; CDR3 protein: CASSIRKPDGVEQFF
V gene: TRBV10-2; D gene: -; J gene: TRBJ1-2; CDR3 protein: CASSESRNYGYTF
V gene: TRBV4-3; D gene: -; J gene: TRBJ1-2; CDR3 protein: CASSQGEGEGYGYTF
V gene: TRBV4-3; D gene: -; J gene: TRBJ1-1; CDR3 protein: CASSQEPAGLMGTEAFF
V gene: TRBV5-8; D gene: TRBD2; J gene: TRBJ2-3; CDR3 protein: CASSLAGTSGGRDTQYF
V gene: TRBV3-1/TRBV3-2; D gene: -; J gene: TRBJ1-3; CDR3 protein: CASSRTATSGNTIYF
V gene: TRBV28; D gene: -; J gene: TRBJ1-6; CDR3 protein: CASSRPTEDNSPLHF
V gene: TRBV20-1; D gene: TRBD2; J gene: TRBJ2-3; CDR3 protein: CSAGGLAGGQTDTQYF
V gene: TRBV10-3; D gene: -; J gene: TRBJ2-1; CDR3 protein: CAIRGEGLPDNEQFF
V gene: TRBV11-3; D gene: TRBD2; J gene: TRBJ2-3; CDR3 protein: CASSQSGGAMDTQYF